The present entry profiles one TCR beta chain with its context. Its antigen is not known. CDR1 is SGHRS and CDR2 is YFSETQ in the germline V gene. The CDR3 contains 14 residues. Trimming left V 2 bases short and J 4 bases short, with 12 bases between. Extracted RNA was reverse transcribed into cDNA, the sequencing template. Profiled with immunoSEQ multiplex PCR; TCRdb holds only in-frame clones, not every one. The data contain roughly 100,000 clones, about 60% of them singletons. CD4+ and CD8+ T cells were sorted from PBMCs. The sample is drawn from a study of CD8+ T cells in alopecia areata. Study conclusions and caveats: Mice showed TCR sharing more clearly than patients did, possibly owing to HLA. Sequenced scalp T cells also include alphabeta T cells resident in normal skin. For lesional scalp, especially alopecia totalis/universalis, clonality was higher than in normal scalp.

This chain connects TRBV5-1 to TRBJ2-5; D is unclear. The clonotype was recovered from a human donor in good health. The sequenced sample was CD4+ T cells sorted from blood. CDR3 in amino acids: CASSFFGLRETQYF. In DNA, the CDR3 is TGCGCCAGCAGCTTTTTTGGGTTACGAGAGACCCAGTACTTC. The variable domain in full, completed from reference TRBV5-1 and TRBJ2-5, reads KAGVTQTPRYLIKTRGQQVTLSCSPISGHRSVSWYQQTPGQGLQFLFEYFSETQRNKGNFPGRFSGRQFSNSRSEMNVSTLELGDSALYLCASSFFGLRETQYFGPGTRLLVL.